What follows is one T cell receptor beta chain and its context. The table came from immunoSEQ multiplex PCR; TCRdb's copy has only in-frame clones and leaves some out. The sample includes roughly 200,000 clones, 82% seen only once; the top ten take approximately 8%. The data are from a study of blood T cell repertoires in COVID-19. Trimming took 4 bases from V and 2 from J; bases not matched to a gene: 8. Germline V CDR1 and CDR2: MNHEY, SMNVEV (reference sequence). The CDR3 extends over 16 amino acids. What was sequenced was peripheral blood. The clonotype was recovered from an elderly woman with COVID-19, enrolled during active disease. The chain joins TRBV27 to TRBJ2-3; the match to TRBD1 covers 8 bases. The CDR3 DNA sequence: TGTGCCAGCAGTTCCGGGACAGGATTGGTCACAGATACGCAGTATTTT. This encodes CASSSGTGLVTDTQYF.